The 10 T cell receptor beta chains presented below share a single source sample, sequenced in a study of T cell responses to AZD1222 COVID-19 vaccine. The repertoire was sequenced with immunoSEQ multiplex PCR; TCRdb's copy has only in-frame clones and lacks some. The sample records about 99,000 clones, 93% being singletons. The sequencing here drew on peripheral blood, taken on day 0 of AZD1222 vaccination. The origin of the receptors is an adult in good health.

CDR3 in amino acids: CASSDSTESNEQFF. The CDR3 DNA reads as TGTGCCAGCAGTGACTCCACAGAGTCGAATGAGCAGTTCTTC. The chain employs TRBV6-4 and TRBJ2-1, with D unresolved. The germline CDR1 and CDR2 sequences are MRHNA and SNTAGT. The CDR3 totals 14 residues. V gave up 0 bases and J gave up 7 bases, with 10 bases separating them.

The CDR3 here is CASSLSGAYQPQHF. The CDR3 DNA reads as TGTGCCAGCAGTTTATCAGGGGCCTATCAGCCCCAGCATTTT. The chain links TRBV28 to TRBJ1-5, with a tentative D call TRBD1 (6 bases). The V end was cut by 1 base, the J end by 5 bases, with 9 bases between. The CDR3 spans 14 residues. CDR1 and CDR2 from the germline V gene are MDHEN and SYDVKM.

V gene TRBV5-1 combines with J gene TRBJ2-5; D is possibly TRBD2 (6 bases). Germline values: CDR1 SGHRS, CDR2 YFSETQ. This CDR3 region has 14 residues. The V end lost 4 bases, the J end lost 5 bases, and 15 bases lay between the germline ends. CDR3 sequence reads: CASSTTGGRETQYF. Here the CDR3 DNA reads TGCGCCAGCAGCACGACCGGGGGACGGGAGACCCAGTACTTC.

V gene TRBV10-1 combines with J gene TRBJ2-3, with D possibly being TRBD2 (6 bases). Germline loops: CDR1 WNHNN, CDR2 SYGVQD (reference sequence). The CDR3 consists of 16 residues. The V end was cut by 0 bases, the J end by 2 bases, with 12 bases between. The CDR3 loop is CASSESTGANTDTQYF. The CDR3 DNA reads as TGCGCCAGCAGTGAGTCAACGGGAGCGAACACAGATACGCAGTATTTT.

This clone was seen only once. The rearrangement links TRBV27 to TRBJ2-7; the match to TRBD2 covers 14 bases. Unmatched junction bases numbered 5, after V lost 4 bases and J lost 6 bases. CDR3 length: 15 amino acids. Germline CDR1 is MNHEY and CDR2 is SMNVEV (reference sequence). CDR3 DNA: TGTGCCAGCAGTTCTAGACTAGCGGGAGGGCGCGAGCAGTACTTC. Its protein is CASSSRLAGGREQYF.

The chain links TRBV5-1 to TRBJ2-7; possible D gene TRBD2, 5 bases. Trimming left V 5 bases short and J 5 bases short, with 20 bases between. This CDR3 comprises 15 residues. From germline, CDR1 is SGHRS and CDR2 YFSETQ. The CDR3 nucleotides are TGCGCCAGCAGTGAGGGCCGGACCTACGGCGACGAGCAGTACTTC. It translates to CASSEGRTYGDEQYF.

This sequence joins TRBV27 and TRBJ2-1; 7 bases are a match to TRBD2. Germline-derived CDR1 and CDR2 are MNHEY and SMNVEV (reference sequence). CDR3 length: 11 amino acids. CDR3 DNA: TGTACCTCGCGGGAGTTCAATGAGCAGTTCTTC. Translated: CTSREFNEQFF.

The gene calls are TRBV28 and TRBJ2-1; 7 nucleotides line up with TRBD2. After removal of 0 bases from V and 3 bases from J, the junction contained 8 bases not matched to a gene. Germline-derived CDR1 and CDR2 are MDHEN and SYDVKM. The CDR3 loop spans 17 amino acids. CDR3 region: CASSLWAAGTFYNEQFF. The CDR3 nucleotides are TGTGCCAGCAGTTTATGGGCAGCGGGAACTTTCTACAATGAGCAGTTCTTC. Using reference TRBV28 and TRBJ2-1 for the parts outside the CDR3, the full variable domain is DVKVTQSSRYLVKRTGEKVFLECVQDMDHENMFWYRQDPGLGLRLIYFSYDVKMKEKGDIPEGYSVSREKKERFSLILESASTNQTSMYLCASSLWAAGTFYNEQFFGPGTRLTVL.

The V gene is TRBV29-1, the J gene TRBJ2-7; tentatively, D is TRBD1 (6 bases). V was pared by 7 bases and J by 6 bases, with 22 bases between. This CDR3 has 14 residues. Germline V CDR1 and CDR2: SQVTM, ANQGSEA. The CDR3 loop is CSAGDGRFRGEQYF. CDR3 nucleotide sequence: TGCAGCGCAGGGGATGGGCGGTTTCGGGGCGAGCAGTACTTC.

Only one count was recorded for this clone. The chain joins TRBV6-5 to TRBJ1-5; no definite D call. Germline values: CDR1 MNHEY, CDR2 SVGAGI. Trimming took 2 bases from V and 7 from J, leaving 9 bases between them. The CDR3 runs 13 residues. The chain's CDR3 is CASSYGGGQPQHF. Written as DNA, the CDR3 is TGTGCCAGCAGTTACGGCGGTGGCCAGCCCCAGCATTTT.